This TCR beta chain was captured in a study of control samples from healthy donors and cancer patients (dated by TCRdb to the early 2020s). On this clone: Its cognate antigen has yet to be identified. It has no much larger one-base neighbor in the sample; base qualities were not kept.

Library preparation used the immunoSEQ multiplex PCR assay. This immuneACCESS table, as held by TCRdb, lists in-frame sequences with V and J called but not all clones. Of the missing ones, under half trace to an unresolved V gene in checked studies; the others have no known cause. In this sample the table shows around 75,000 clones, 75% to 90% of which occur a single time. Over 25% of the sample is held by the ten biggest clonotypes. The germline V gene (reference sequence) supplies CDR1 DFQATT and CDR2 SNEGSKA. The CDR3 has 11 amino acids, counting the end cysteine and phenylalanine. Only the CDR3 portion is preserved as DNA: 33 bases, with reading frame beginning at the first base. V is pared back by 5 bases and J by 4 bases, with 9 bases lying between the germline termini.

The source is a man aged 50 to 60 in good health. The specimen sequenced was blood. This receptor chain uses TRBV20-1 and TRBJ2-7; confidence is insufficient to name the D gene. The sequenced DNA is TGCAGTGCTGCTCCAACTTACGAGCAGTACTTC. Its protein product is CSAAPTYEQYF.